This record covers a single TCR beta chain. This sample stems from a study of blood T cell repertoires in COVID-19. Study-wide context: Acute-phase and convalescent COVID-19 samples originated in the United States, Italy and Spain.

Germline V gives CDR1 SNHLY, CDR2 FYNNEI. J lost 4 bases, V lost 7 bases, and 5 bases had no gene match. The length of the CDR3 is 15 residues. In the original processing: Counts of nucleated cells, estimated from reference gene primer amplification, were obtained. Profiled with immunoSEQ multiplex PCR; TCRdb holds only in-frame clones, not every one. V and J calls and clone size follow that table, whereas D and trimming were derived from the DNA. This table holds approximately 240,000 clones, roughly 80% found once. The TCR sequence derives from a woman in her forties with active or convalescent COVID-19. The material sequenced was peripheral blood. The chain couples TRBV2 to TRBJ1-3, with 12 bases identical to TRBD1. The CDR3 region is CASIWDRGLGNTIYF. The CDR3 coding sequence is TGTGCCAGCATCTGGGACAGGGGGCTCGGAAACACCATATATTTT.